These 25 T cell receptor beta chains were sequenced from one sample in a study of monozygotic twins with inflammatory bowel disease. One entry per CDR3 protein, without DNA, is what TCRdb gives after re-calling the 5' RACE reads. This repertoire includes 350,000 to 400,000 distinct CDR3 sequences. The material sequenced was blood. The receptors come from a human donor with ulcerative colitis or Crohn's disease, or a healthy co-twin of an affected twin (not recorded which).

V and J are TRBV11-2 and TRBJ2-6; without DNA, the TCRdb call of TRBD1 cannot be checked. This CDR3 region has 16 residues. The germline V gene encodes CDR1 SGHAT and CDR2 FQNNGV. CDR3 loop: CASARTGGSGANVLTF.

The chain couples TRBV20-1 to TRBJ1-2; TCRdb returns TRBD1, unconfirmable since there is no DNA. The CDR3 length is 15 residues. CDR1 is DFQATT and CDR2 is SNEGSKA in the germline V gene (reference sequence). CDR3: CSARGTGDSHYGYTF.

The V gene is TRBV6-1, the J gene TRBJ1-2. The length of the CDR3 is 11 residues. Germline CDR1 MNHNS, CDR2 SASEGT. The chain's CDR3 is CASRDGYGYTF.

V is TRBV20-1 and J is TRBJ1-2. CDR1 is DFQATT and CDR2 is SNEGSKA in the germline V gene (reference sequence). CDR3 size: 14 residues. This CDR3 reads CSARERAGLDGYTF.

The chain links TRBV6-5 to TRBJ1-2; TCRdb returns TRBD1, unconfirmable since there is no DNA. Germline CDR1 MNHEY, CDR2 SVGAGI. The CDR3 is 15 amino acids. CDR3 residues: CASSFRQGPGYGYTF.

CDR3 residues: CASSLGLWNTEAFF. The chain couples TRBV7-2 to TRBJ1-1. The CDR3 covers 14 residues. Germline assignment: CDR1 SGHTA and CDR2 FQGNSA.

V and J are TRBV18 and TRBJ2-3; TCRdb designates TRBD1, a call that cannot be tested without DNA. The germline CDR1 and CDR2 sequences are KGHSH and LQKENI. The CDR3 consists of 17 residues. The CDR3 spells CASSPPKIGGTRDTQYF.

V and J are TRBV29-1 and TRBJ2-3; TCRdb's D call, TRBD2, is unchecked because there is no DNA. Germline loops: CDR1 SQVTM, CDR2 ANQGSEA. The CDR3 sequence is 18 residues long. The CDR3 region is CSVEDPNVAGGLTDTQYF.

The chain's CDR3 is CASSLIAGEQYF. J is TRBJ2-7 and V is TRBV6-6. Germline CDR1 and CDR2: MNHNY and SVGAGI (reference sequence). The CDR3 spans 12 residues.

The CDR3 region is CATSDTGEGKTQYF. V is TRBV24-1 and J is TRBJ2-5; as DNA is missing, the TRBD1 call by TCRdb cannot be tested. The CDR3 totals 14 residues. In germline, CDR1 is KGHDR, CDR2 SFDVKD.

V usage is TRBV7-9 and J usage is TRBJ1-4. CDR1 and CDR2 from the germline V gene are SEHNR and FQNEAQ (reference sequence). The CDR3 totals 16 residues. The CDR3 sequence is CASSIKTGALNEKLFF.

The J gene is TRBJ1-4, the V gene TRBV20-1. This CDR3 is 19 amino acids long. In germline, CDR1 is DFQATT, CDR2 SNEGSKA (reference sequence). The CDR3 reads CSARDHSGLLALRDEKLFF.

This chain links TRBV29-1 with TRBJ2-7; TCRdb designates TRBD2, a call that cannot be tested without DNA. CDR1 and CDR2 from the germline V gene are SQVTM and ANQGSEA. The CDR3 runs to 17 residues. This CDR3 reads CSVGDSGGPVQDYEQYF.

The chain has TRBV6-2 or TRBV6-3 and TRBJ2-2. Germline assignment: CDR1 MNHEY and CDR2 SVGEGT. The CDR3 is made up of 15 amino acids. The CDR3 loop is CASKEGPKNTGELFF.

The CDR3 is CSARTTGGGNQPQHF. The chain employs TRBV20-1 and TRBJ1-5; the D call from TCRdb, TRBD1, cannot be confirmed without DNA. Germline V gene data show CDR1 as DFQATT and CDR2 as SNEGSKA (reference sequence). This CDR3 is 15 amino acids long.

This chain uses TRBV11-2 with TRBJ2-2; with no DNA, the TCRdb D assignment of TRBD2 cannot be verified. Germline V CDR1 and CDR2: SGHAT, FQNNGV. The CDR3 has 15 residues. CDR3: CASSPSGAVTGELFF.

The chain carries TRBV5-4 and TRBJ2-1; the D gene TCRdb calls, TRBD2, cannot be checked with no DNA. CDR3 size: 14 residues. Germline V gene data show CDR1 as SGHNT and CDR2 as YYREEE (reference sequence). CDR3 sequence reads: CASSLRTSRNEQFF.

V gene TRBV20-1 combines with J gene TRBJ2-7; the TCRdb call, TRBD1, lacks DNA for checking. This CDR3 has 17 residues. Per germline, CDR1 DFQATT and CDR2 SNEGSKA (reference sequence). The CDR3 reads CSARDWGTGYSSYEQYF.

The chain couples TRBV7-2 to TRBJ2-1; the TCRdb D gene call, TRBD2, has no DNA to confirm it. The CDR3 spans 17 residues. Germline lookup yields CDR1 SGHTA and CDR2 FQGNSA. CDR3 region: CASSPMGLAGGRDEQFF.

The chain uses TRBV12-3 or TRBV12-4 and TRBJ1-1; TCRdb returns TRBD1, unconfirmable since there is no DNA. The CDR3 is 13 residues long. This CDR3 is CASNEGGNTEAFF.

The J gene is TRBJ2-1, the V gene TRBV20-1; TCRdb's D call of TRBD2 is untestable without DNA. This CDR3 has 12 amino acids. Germline-derived CDR1 and CDR2 are DFQATT and SNEGSKA (reference sequence). CDR3 loop: CSARDDGTSEFF.

The rearrangement uses TRBV13 and TRBJ1-2. Looked up from germline, CDR1 is PRHDT and CDR2 is FYEKMQ (reference sequence). CDR3 length equals 16 residues. CDR3 in amino acids: CASRRGSTAANYGYTF.

The chain has TRBV6-1 and TRBJ1-1; TCRdb outputs TRBD1, but without DNA this stays unchecked. This CDR3 spans 15 amino acids. Per the germline V gene, CDR1 is MNHNS and CDR2 is SASEGT. CDR3 protein: CASRGSRALNTEAFF.

The gene calls are TRBV6-1 and TRBJ2-5; checking the TCRdb D call of TRBD2 is not possible without DNA. In germline, CDR1 is MNHNS, CDR2 SASEGT. The CDR3 covers 15 residues. The CDR3 here is CASRGPVSSQETQYF.

The CDR3 loop is CASSQGPGQNYEQYF. V usage is TRBV4-1 and J usage is TRBJ2-7; TCRdb calls TRBD1, which cannot be checked without DNA. The CDR3 runs to 15 residues. The V gene's germline CDR1 is MGHRA and CDR2 YSYEKL.